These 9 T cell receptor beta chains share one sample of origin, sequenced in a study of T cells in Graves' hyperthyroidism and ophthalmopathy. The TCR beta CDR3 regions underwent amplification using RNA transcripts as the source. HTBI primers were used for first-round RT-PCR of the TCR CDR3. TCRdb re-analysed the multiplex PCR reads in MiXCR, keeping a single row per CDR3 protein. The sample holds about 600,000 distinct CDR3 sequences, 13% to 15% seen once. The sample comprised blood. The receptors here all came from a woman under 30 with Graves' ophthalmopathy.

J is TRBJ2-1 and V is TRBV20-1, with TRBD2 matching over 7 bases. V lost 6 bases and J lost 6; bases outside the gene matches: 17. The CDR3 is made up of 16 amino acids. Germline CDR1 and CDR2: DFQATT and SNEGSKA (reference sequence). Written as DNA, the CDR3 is TGCAGTGCCCCGACCCGGGGGAGGGAATACTCCAATGAGCAGTTCTTC. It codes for CSAPTRGREYSNEQFF.

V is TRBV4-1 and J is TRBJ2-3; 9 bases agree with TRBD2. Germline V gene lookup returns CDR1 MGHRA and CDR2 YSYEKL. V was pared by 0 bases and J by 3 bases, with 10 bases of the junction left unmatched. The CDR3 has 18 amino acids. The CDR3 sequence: CASSQDRRASGVTDTQYF. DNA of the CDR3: TGCGCCAGCAGCCAAGATCGGCGGGCTAGCGGGGTTACAGATACGCAGTATTTT.

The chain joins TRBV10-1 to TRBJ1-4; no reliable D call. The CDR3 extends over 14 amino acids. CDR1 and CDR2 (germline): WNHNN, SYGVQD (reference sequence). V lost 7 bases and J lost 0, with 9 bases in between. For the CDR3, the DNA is TGCGCCAGCATCTCAGTTGCAACTAATGAAAAACTGTTTTTT. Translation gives CASISVATNEKLFF.

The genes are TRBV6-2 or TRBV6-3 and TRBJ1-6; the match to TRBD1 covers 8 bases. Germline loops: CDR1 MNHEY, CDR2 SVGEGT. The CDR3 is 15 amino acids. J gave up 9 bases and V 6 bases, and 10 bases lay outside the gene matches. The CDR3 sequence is CASRSRGLNPSPLHF. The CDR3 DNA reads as TGTGCCAGCAGATCCAGGGGGCTTAACCCTTCACCCCTCCACTTT.

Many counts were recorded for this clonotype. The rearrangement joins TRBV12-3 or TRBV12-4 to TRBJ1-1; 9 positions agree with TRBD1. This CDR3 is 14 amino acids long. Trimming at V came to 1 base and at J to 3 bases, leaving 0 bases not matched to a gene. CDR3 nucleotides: TGTGCCAGCAGTTTAGGACAGGGGGACACTGAAGCTTTCTTT. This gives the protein CASSLGQGDTEAFF.

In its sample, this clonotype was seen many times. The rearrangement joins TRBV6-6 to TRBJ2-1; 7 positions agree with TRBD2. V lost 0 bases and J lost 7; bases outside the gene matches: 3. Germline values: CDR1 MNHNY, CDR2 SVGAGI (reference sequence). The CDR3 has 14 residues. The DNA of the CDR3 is TGTGCCAGCAGTTACTCCCTAGCGGTGAATGAGCAGTTCTTC. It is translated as CASSYSLAVNEQFF.

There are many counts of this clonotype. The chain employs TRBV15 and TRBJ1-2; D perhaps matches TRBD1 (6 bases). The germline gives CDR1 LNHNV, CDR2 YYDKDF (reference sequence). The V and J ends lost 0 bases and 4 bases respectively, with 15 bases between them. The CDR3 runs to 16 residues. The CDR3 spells CATSREPGQKIYGYTF. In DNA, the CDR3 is TGTGCCACCAGCAGAGAACCAGGACAGAAGATCTATGGCTACACCTTC.

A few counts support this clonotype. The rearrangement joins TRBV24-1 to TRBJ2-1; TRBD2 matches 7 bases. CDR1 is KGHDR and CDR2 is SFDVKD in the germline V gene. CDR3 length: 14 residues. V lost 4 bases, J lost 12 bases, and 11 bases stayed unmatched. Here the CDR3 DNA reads TGTGCCACCAGTGACCGGACTAGGTCCACGGGGCAGTTCTTC. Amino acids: CATSDRTRSTGQFF.

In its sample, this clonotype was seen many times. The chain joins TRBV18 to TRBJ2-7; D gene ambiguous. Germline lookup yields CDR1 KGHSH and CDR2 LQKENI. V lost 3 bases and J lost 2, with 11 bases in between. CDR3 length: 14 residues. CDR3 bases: TGTGCCAGCTCACCCACGGACGGACCCTACGAGCAGTACTTC. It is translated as CASSPTDGPYEQYF.